This paragraph reports one T cell receptor beta chain. Its antigen specificity is not known. No much larger clone exists at a distance of one base, and base qualities are not known. Receptors were amplified or captured by 5' RACE. These reads were obtained on a NextSeq 500. The TCR library protocol attached unique molecular identifiers to individual cDNA molecules to correct for sequencing error and PCR bias. Both TCR alpha and beta chains were sequenced, and tight co-correlation was observed between alpha and beta sequence abundances in each sample. The study's processing was this. Decombinator V4 was used to perform V gene, J gene and CDR3 annotation of TCR sequences. Expanded TCRs were defined as changing significantly between any two time points under a Poisson model with p below 0.0001. TCR abundances were normalised to the total number of TCRs sequenced in each sample and reported as counts per million. MAIT TCRs were defined by TRAV1-2 paired with TRAJ12, TRAJ20 or TRAJ33, and iNKT TCRs by TRAV10 paired with TRAJ18. A search of VDJdb, accessed on 1 November 2021, was run for TCRs annotated to CMV, EBV and SARS-CoV-2, with TCRs annotated for multiple antigens excluded. TCRdb trimmed the raw reads at Q25, called clones with MiXCR and kept productive beta chains. Rows with one shared CDR3 protein collapse into an entry with the most common genes and DNA. The V and J calls, along with clone size, are taken from TCRdb and not from the paper's own processing. Counted in this sample were about 80,000 distinct CDR3 sequences; 10% to 15% of them appeared once. The ten largest clones take up roughly 15% of the sample.

This entry comes from a study of early T cells in non-severe SARS-CoV-2 infection (dated by TCRdb to about 2021). A note on the overall study: TCR sequencing used bulk RNA from unsorted whole blood, so alpha and beta chains could not be paired. The study at large found these results: Matching against VDJdb was skewed toward anti-spike CD8 responses, likely underestimated virus-specific expansions, and missed private and CD4 specificities.

Set within a cohort of healthcare workers in London, UK, this nested case-control study involved weekly PCR testing of nasopharyngeal swabs along with blood sampling. Between 23 and 31 March 2020, the week of the UK lockdown, healthcare workers were enrolled and then followed up weekly for as long as 16 weeks. The junction shows trimming of 5 bases on V and 6 bases on J, plus 14 bases between the germline ends. From the cysteine up to the phenylalanine, the CDR3 has a length of 13 residues. The kept DNA is CDR3 alone, 39 bases in frame from the first base. The source of this sequence is an adult who was a healthcare worker with PCR-confirmed SARS-CoV-2 infection or an uninfected control (not recorded which). The donor label of this sample is uncertain. This receptor chain uses TRBV12-3 or TRBV12-4 and TRBJ2-7; TRBD1 could be the D gene, as 5 bases match. Sequencing was performed on whole blood, taken at baseline. The CDR3 protein is CASSPDLGAEQYF. DNA sequence: TGTGCCAGCAGTCCAGATCTTGGGGCCGAGCAGTACTTC.